Below, 4 T cell receptor beta chains from the same sample are listed, as sequenced in a study of beta chain features in type 1 diabetes. The entirety of the isolated RNA underwent reverse transcription, so expressed TCRB transcripts were sequenced. Repertoires were generated with immunoSEQ multiplex PCR, while TCRdb's copy carries only in-frame clones and drops some. The profile shows 680,000 or so clones, around 16% of them singletons. Sequenced material: naive CD4+ T cells from blood. Every receptor here comes from a young man in good health.

This chain uses TRBV11-1 with TRBJ2-1; D might be TRBD1 (6 bases). V was shortened by 1 base and J by 5 bases, with 12 bases between the two germline ends. CDR1 is SGHAT, CDR2 FQDESV, per germline (reference sequence). The CDR3 contains 15 residues. The CDR3 here is CASSLGSQGNNEQFF. Written as DNA, the CDR3 is TGTGCCAGCAGCTTAGGCTCACAGGGTAACAATGAGCAGTTCTTC.

This clone was seen a handful of times. The chain is built from TRBV4-2 and TRBJ1-2; D is ambiguous. Deletions cut 4 bases from V and 1 base from J, with 10 bases between. The CDR3 has 14 residues. Germline V CDR1 and CDR2: LGHNA, YNFKEQ. CDR3 amino acids: CASSRNTDNYGYTF. CDR3 DNA sequence: TGTGCCAGCAGCCGTAATACAGATAACTATGGCTACACCTTC.

The V and J genes are TRBV7-9 and TRBJ1-4, with D possibly TRBD1 on 5 matching bases. V shed 5 bases and J shed 7 bases, with 14 bases lying between them. This CDR3 comprises 14 residues. Germline V gene data show CDR1 as SEHNR and CDR2 as FQNEAQ (reference sequence). The CDR3 region has the DNA TGTGCCAGCAGCCCCCAGGGTAGCGGTGAAAAACTGTTTTTT. Protein product: CASSPQGSGEKLFF.

J is TRBJ2-3 and V is TRBV11-2; unclear D gene. The CDR3 has 14 amino acids. Germline V CDR1 and CDR2: SGHAT, FQNNGV. Trimming removed 3 bases from V and 1 base from J, with 8 bases in between. CDR3 in DNA: TGTGCCAGCAGCTTGTTGCGAGGCACAGATACGCAGTATTTT. It yields the protein CASSLLRGTDTQYF.